This T cell receptor delta chain was obtained from a study of gamma-delta chains in newborns, infants, children. For the study at large: Innate gammadelta T cells reportedly expand polyclonally right after birth, driven by microbial exposure, per the title.

TCRdb re-processed the reads using CATT. The sample includes roughly 14,000 delta-chain clones, 7.3% of them seen just once. This clone has at least ten counts. This CDR3 is also generated by other DNA sequences in the sample. CDR1 is GEAIGNYY, CDR2 EKD, per germline. With V trimmed by 1 base and J by 0 bases, 1 base remained unmatched. CDR3 size: 17 residues. The receptor was isolated from a child who was a newborn, infant or young child, either healthy, febrile or measles-vaccinated (not recorded which). What was sequenced was blood. The rearrangement joins TRDV2 to TRDJ3; TRDD3 agrees at 8 bases. The CDR3 DNA reads TGTGCCTGTGACACGGGGGATAGCTCCTGGGACACCCGACAGATGTTTTTC. Residues: CACDTGDSSWDTRQMFF.